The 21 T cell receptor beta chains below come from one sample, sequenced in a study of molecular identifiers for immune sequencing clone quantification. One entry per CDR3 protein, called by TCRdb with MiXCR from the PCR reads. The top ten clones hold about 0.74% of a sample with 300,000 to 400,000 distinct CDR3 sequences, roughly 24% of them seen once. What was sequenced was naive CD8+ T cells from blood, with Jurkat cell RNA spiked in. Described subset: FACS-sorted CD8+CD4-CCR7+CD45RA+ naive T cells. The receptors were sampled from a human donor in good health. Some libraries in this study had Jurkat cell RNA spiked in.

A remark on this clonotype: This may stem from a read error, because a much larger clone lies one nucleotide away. CDR3 DNA: TGTGCCAGCAGCTACCACACCGGGACACACGGTGTCGGCACTGAAGTTTTCTTT. As protein: CASSYHTGTHGVGTEVFF. This sequence joins TRBV7-2 and TRBJ1-1, with D tentatively TRBD1 (6 bases). This CDR3 is built from 18 residues. Looked up from germline, CDR1 is SGHTA and CDR2 is FQGNSA.

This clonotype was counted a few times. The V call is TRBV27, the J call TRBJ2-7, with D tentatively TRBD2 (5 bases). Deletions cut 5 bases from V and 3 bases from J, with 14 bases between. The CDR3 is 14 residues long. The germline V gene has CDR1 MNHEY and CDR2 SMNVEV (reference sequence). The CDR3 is CASSTLSGYYEQYF. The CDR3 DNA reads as TGTGCCAGCAGTACACTCAGCGGATACTACGAGCAGTACTTC.

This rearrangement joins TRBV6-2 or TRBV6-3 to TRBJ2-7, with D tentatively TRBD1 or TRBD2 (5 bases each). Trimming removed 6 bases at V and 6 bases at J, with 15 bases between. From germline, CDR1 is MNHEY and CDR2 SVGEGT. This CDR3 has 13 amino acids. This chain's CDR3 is CASSPRLGAEQYF. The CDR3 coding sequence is TGTGCCAGCAGCCCCCGTCTCGGGGCCGAGCAGTACTTC.

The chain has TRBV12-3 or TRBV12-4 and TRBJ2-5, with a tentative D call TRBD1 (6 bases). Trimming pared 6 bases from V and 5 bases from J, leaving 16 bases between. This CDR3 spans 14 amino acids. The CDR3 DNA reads TGTGCCAGCAGCTCAGCTACAGGGCTGGAGACCCAGTACTTC. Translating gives CASSSATGLETQYF.

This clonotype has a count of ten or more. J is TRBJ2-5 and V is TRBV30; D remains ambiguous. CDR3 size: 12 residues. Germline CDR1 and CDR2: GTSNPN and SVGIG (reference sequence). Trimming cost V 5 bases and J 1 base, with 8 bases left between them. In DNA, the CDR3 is TGTGCCTGGGAAGGGCGCCAAGAGACCCAGTACTTC. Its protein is CAWEGRQETQYF.

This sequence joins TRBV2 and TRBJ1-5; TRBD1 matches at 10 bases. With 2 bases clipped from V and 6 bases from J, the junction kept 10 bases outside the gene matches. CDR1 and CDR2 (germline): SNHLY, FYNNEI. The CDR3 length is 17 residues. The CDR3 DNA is TGTGCCAGCAGTGAATTGGTTAGGGACAGGGGTACTCAGCCCCAGCATTTT. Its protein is CASSELVRDRGTQPQHF.

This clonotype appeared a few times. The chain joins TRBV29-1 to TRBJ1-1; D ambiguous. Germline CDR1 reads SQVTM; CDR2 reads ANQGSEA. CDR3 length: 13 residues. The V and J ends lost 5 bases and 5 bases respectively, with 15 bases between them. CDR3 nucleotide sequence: TGCAGCGTTAAGCCCGGGTCGACGACTGAAGCTTTCTTT. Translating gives CSVKPGSTTEAFF.

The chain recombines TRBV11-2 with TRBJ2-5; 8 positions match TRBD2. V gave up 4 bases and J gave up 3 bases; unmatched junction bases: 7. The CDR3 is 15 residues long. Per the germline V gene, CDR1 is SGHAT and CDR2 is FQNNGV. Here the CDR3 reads CASSSSGGHKETQYF. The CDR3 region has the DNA TGTGCCAGCAGCTCAAGCGGGGGACACAAAGAGACCCAGTACTTC.

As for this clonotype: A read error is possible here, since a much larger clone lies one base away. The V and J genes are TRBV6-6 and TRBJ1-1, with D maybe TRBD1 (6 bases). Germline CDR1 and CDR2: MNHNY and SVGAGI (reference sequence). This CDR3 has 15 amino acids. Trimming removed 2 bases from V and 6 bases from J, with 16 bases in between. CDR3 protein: CASSYVSGESAEAFF. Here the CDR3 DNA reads TGTGCCAGCAGTTACGTTTCAGGGGAGTCCGCTGAAGCTTTCTTT.

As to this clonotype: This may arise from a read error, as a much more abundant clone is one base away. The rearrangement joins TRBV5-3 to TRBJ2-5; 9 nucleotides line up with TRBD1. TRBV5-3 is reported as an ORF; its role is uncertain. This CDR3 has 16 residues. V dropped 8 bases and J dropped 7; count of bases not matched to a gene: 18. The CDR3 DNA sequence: TGTGCCAGCTGCTTTAATACAGGGGGCGACGGGGGGACCCAGTACTTC. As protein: CASCFNTGGDGGTQYF.

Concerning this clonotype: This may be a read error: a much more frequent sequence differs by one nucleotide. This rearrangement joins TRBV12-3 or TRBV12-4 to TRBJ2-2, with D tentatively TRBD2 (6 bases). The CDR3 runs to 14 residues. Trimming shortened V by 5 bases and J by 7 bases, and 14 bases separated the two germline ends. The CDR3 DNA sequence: TGTGCCAGCAGTCTGGGACGGGGGATCGGGGAGCTGTTTTTT. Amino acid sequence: CASSLGRGIGELFF.

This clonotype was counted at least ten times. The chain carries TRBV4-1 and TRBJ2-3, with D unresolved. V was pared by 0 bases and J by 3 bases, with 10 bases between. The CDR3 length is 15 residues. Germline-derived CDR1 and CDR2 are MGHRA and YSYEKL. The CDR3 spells CASSQDELRTDTQYF. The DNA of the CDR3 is TGCGCCAGCAGCCAAGATGAATTACGGACAGATACGCAGTATTTT.

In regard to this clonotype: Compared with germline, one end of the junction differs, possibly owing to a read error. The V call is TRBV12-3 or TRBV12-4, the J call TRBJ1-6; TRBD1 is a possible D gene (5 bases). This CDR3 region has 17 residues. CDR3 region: CASSSSRGGGEYSPHHF. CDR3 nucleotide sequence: TGTGCCAGCAGTTCCTCCCGGGGCGGTGGTGAATATTCACCCCACCACTTT.

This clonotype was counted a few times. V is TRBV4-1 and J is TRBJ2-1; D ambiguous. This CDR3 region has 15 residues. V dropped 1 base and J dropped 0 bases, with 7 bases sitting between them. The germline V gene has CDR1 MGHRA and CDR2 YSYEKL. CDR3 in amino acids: CASSQASYSYNEQFF. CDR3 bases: TGCGCCAGCAGCCAAGCTTCTTACTCCTACAATGAGCAGTTCTTC.

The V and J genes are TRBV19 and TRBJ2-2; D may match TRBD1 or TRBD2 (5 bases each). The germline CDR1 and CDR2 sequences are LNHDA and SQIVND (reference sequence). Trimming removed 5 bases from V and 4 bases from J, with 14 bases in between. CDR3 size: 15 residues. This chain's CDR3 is CASSAGTTGTGELFF. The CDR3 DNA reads TGTGCCAGTAGTGCCGGGACCACGGGCACCGGGGAGCTGTTTTTT.

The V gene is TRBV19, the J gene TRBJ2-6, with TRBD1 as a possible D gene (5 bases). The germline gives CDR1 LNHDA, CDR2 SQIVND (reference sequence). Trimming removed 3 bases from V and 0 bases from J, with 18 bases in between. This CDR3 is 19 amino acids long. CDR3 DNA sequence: TGTGCCAGTAGTATTCCTCCCGGCGGACAATTCTCTGGGGCCAACGTCCTGACTTTC. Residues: CASSIPPGGQFSGANVLTF. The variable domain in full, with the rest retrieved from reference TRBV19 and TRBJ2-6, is DGGITQSPKYLFRKEGQNVTLSCEQNLNHDAMYWYRQDPGQGLRLIYYSQIVNDFQKGDIAEGYSVSREKKESFPLTVTSAQKNPTAFYLCASSIPPGGQFSGANVLTFGAGSRLTVL.

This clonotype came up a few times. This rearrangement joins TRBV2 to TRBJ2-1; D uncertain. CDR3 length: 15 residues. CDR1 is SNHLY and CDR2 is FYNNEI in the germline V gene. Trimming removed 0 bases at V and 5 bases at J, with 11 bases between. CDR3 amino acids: CASSEAPGPHNEQFF. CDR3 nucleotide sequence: TGTGCCAGCAGTGAAGCGCCTGGCCCCCACAATGAGCAGTTCTTC.

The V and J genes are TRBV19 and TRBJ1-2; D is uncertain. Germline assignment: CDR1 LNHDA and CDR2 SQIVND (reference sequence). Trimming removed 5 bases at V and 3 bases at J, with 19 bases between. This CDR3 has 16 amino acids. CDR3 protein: CASSDPDARTYYGYTF. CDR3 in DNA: TGTGCCAGTAGTGATCCGGACGCCCGAACGTACTATGGCTACACCTTC.

The CDR3 bases are TGTGCCAGCAGCTCCTTTAACTCTGGGGCCAACGTCCTGACTTTC. Amino acids: CASSSFNSGANVLTF. V and J are TRBV7-9 and TRBJ2-6; D gene uncertain. This CDR3 spans 15 amino acids. The V gene lost 4 bases and the J gene lost 0 bases, with 7 bases spanning the gap. The germline gives CDR1 SEHNR, CDR2 FQNEAQ (reference sequence).

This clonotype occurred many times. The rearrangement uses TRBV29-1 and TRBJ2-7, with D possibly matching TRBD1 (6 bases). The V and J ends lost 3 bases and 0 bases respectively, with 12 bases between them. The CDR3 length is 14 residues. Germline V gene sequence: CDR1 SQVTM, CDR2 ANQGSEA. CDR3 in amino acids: CSVDPTGDSYEQYF. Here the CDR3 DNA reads TGCAGCGTTGACCCGACAGGAGACTCCTACGAGCAGTACTTC.

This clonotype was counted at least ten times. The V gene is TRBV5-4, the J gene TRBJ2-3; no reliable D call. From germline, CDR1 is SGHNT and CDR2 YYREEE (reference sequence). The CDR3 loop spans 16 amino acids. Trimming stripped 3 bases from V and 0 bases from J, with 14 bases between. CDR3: CASSYGWEPSTDTQYF. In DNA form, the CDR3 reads TGTGCCAGCAGCTACGGCTGGGAACCTAGCACAGATACGCAGTATTTT.